One and the same sample provided the 10 T cell receptor beta chains below, sequenced in a study of cytomegalovirus exposure and HLA in healthy donors. Some clones are missing from TCRdb's copy, which holds only in-frame ones; the method was immunoSEQ multiplex PCR. The table shows approximately 54,000 clones, with about nine tenths occurring only once. Sequences were obtained from PBMCs. These receptors were taken from a woman under 30 in good health and CMV-seropositive.

This clone is labeled medium-sized. The V gene is TRBV10-1, the J gene TRBJ1-5, with no clear D. CDR1 is WNHNN, CDR2 SYGVQD, per germline (reference sequence). The V end was cut by 7 bases, the J end by 4 bases, with 5 bases between. The CDR3 is made up of 11 amino acids. CDR3 DNA: TGCGCCAGCAAATTAAATCAGCCCCAGCATTTT. Translating gives CASKLNQPQHF.

V is TRBV7-6 and J is TRBJ1-1; D gene ambiguous. Looked up from germline, CDR1 is SGHVS and CDR2 is FNYEAQ. The CDR3 contains 17 residues. Trimming stripped 6 bases from V and 0 bases from J, with 20 bases between. DNA for the CDR3: TGTGCCAGCAGTTCTAGCGGGTACATATTCATGAACACTGAAGCTTTCTTT. It translates to CASSSSGYIFMNTEAFF.

The V gene is TRBV28, the J gene TRBJ2-7; 7 nucleotides match TRBD1. The CDR3 sequence is 14 residues long. Germline V CDR1 and CDR2: MDHEN, SYDVKM. J gave up 0 bases and V 5 bases, and 4 bases lay outside the gene matches. CDR3 in amino acids: CASSGQDSSYEQYF. The DNA for the CDR3 is TGTGCCAGCAGTGGACAGGACTCCTCCTACGAGCAGTACTTC.

The V and J genes are TRBV6-1 and TRBJ2-7, with 11 bases matching TRBD1. The V segment lost 10 bases and the J segment 3 bases; nucleotides outside the gene matches: 5. The CDR3 is made up of 13 amino acids. Per the germline V gene, CDR1 is MNHNS and CDR2 is SASEGT. CDR3 residues: CATRTGGGYEQYF. The CDR3 nucleotides are TGTGCCACCAGGACAGGGGGCGGCTACGAGCAGTACTTC.

The rearrangement links TRBV27 to TRBJ2-7; TRBD1 is a possible D gene (6 bases). Germline V gene lookup returns CDR1 MNHEY and CDR2 SMNVEV (reference sequence). The CDR3 sequence is 14 residues long. Trimming pared 5 bases from V and 1 base from J, leaving 12 bases between. The CDR3 is CASSKLDRSYEQYF. The CDR3 DNA follows: TGTGCCAGCAGTAAACTCGACAGGTCCTACGAGCAGTACTTC.

V gene TRBV7-9 combines with J gene TRBJ2-2; 7 positions agree with TRBD2. The CDR3 length is 16 residues. With 4 bases clipped from V and 3 bases from J, the junction kept 8 bases outside the gene matches. Germline lookup yields CDR1 SEHNR and CDR2 FQNEAQ (reference sequence). The CDR3 sequence: CASSSRLAGYTGELFF. As DNA, the CDR3 is TGTGCCAGCAGCTCCCGACTAGCCGGGTACACCGGGGAGCTGTTTTTT.

The rearrangement uses TRBV19 and TRBJ2-2, with TRBD1 matching over 8 bases. V shed 7 bases and J 5 bases; nucleotides not matched to a gene: 6. The CDR3 runs 14 residues. Germline lookup yields CDR1 LNHDA and CDR2 SQIVND (reference sequence). The DNA of the CDR3 is TGTGCCAGTAAAGGACAGGGAGAGACCGGGGAGCTGTTTTTT. This gives the protein CASKGQGETGELFF. The full variable domain, rest sourced from reference TRBV19 and TRBJ2-2, is DGGITQSPKYLFRKEGQNVTLSCEQNLNHDAMYWYRQDPGQGLRLIYYSQIVNDFQKGDIAEGYSVSREKKESFPLTVTSAQKNPTAFYLCASKGQGETGELFFGEGSRLTVL.

This clone was picked up one time. This chain links TRBV6-7 with TRBJ2-5; weak D call: TRBD1 (6 bases). TRBV6-7 is labeled an ORF, and its function is uncertain. V was trimmed by 5 bases and J by 3 bases, leaving 13 bases between them. The CDR3 has 14 amino acids. Here the CDR3 reads CASSQQGPEETQYF. In nucleotides, the CDR3 is TGTGCCAGCAGTCAACAGGGACCCGAAGAGACCCAGTACTTC.

The rearrangement uses TRBV27 and TRBJ1-6; the D gene is possibly TRBD1 (5 bases). Germline CDR1 reads MNHEY; CDR2 reads SMNVEV (reference sequence). V was trimmed by 5 bases and J by 6 bases, leaving 11 bases between them. This CDR3 is 14 amino acids long. The CDR3 spells CASSLTRGNSPLHF. For the CDR3, the DNA is TGTGCCAGCAGTCTCACAAGGGGTAATTCACCCCTCCACTTT.

This clone turned up a few times. The chain recombines TRBV19 with TRBJ2-3, with 9 bases aligning to TRBD2. The CDR3 is made up of 15 amino acids. Germline CDR1 is LNHDA and CDR2 is SQIVND (reference sequence). V shed 4 bases and J 5 bases; nucleotides not matched to a gene: 7. The CDR3 DNA reads TGTGCCAGTAGTACCGGGGCGGGGGGGCGAGATACGCAGTATTTT. It yields the protein CASSTGAGGRDTQYF.